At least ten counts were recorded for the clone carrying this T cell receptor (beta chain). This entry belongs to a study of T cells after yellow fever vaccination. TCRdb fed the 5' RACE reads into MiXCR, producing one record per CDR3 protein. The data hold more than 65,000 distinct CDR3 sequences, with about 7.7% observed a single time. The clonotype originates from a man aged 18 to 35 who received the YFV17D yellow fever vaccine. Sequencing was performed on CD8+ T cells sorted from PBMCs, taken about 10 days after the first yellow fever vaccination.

CDR3 loop: CASSLGTATQETQYF. CDR3 bases: TGTGCCAGCAGCTTAGGGACAGCGACTCAAGAGACCCAGTACTTC. V and J are TRBV7-7 and TRBJ2-5; TRBD1 is a possible D gene (6 bases). CDR3 length: 15 residues. The germline V gene encodes CDR1 SSHAT and CDR2 FNYEAQ (reference sequence). The V and J ends lost 1 base and 2 bases respectively, with 11 bases between them. Full variable domain (outside the CDR3, taken from reference TRBV7-7 and TRBJ2-5): GAGVSQSPRYKVTKRGQDVTLRCDPISSHATLYWYQQALGQGPEFLTYFNYEAQPDKSGLPSDRFSAERPEGSISTLTIQRTEQRDSAMYRCASSLGTATQETQYFGPGTRLLVL.